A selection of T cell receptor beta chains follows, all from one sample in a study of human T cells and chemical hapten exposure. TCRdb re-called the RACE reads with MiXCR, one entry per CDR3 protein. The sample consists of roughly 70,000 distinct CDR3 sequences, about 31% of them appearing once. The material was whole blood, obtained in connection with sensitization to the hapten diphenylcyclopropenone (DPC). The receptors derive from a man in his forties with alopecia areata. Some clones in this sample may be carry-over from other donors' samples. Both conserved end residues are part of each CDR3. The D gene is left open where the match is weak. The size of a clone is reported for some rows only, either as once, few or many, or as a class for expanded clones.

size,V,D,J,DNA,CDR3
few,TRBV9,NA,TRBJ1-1,TGTGCCAGCAGTCCTAAGGTGGGGCAGGGGCTAGGATACACTGAAGCTTTCTTT,CASSPKVGQGLGYTEAFF
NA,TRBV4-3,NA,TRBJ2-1,TGCGCCAGCAGCCAAGTTGACCGGACGGAGCAGTTCTTC,CASSQVDRTEQFF
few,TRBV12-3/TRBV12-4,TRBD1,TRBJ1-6,TGTGCCAGCAGTGCCTACAGGGGATCACCCCTCCACTTT,CASSAYRGSPLHF
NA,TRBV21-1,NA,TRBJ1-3,TGTGCCAGCAGCAAAACACAAGGACAGTCAAACTCTGGAAACACCATATATTTT,CASSKTQGQSNSGNTIYF
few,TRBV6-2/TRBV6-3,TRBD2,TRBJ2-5,TGTGCCAGCAGTGCCGGGACTAGCGGGAGCGTGACCCAGTACTTC,CASSAGTSGSVTQYF
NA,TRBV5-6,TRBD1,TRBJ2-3,TGTGCCAGCAGCTTGCTTCCGGGACAGAGGTACTCTAGCACAGATACGCAGTATTTT,CASSLLPGQRYSSTDTQYF
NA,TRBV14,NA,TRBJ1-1,TGTGCCGCAGCGGGGAAGGTGAACACTGAAGCTTTCTTT,CAAAGKVNTEAFF
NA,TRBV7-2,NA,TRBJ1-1,TGTGCCAGCAGCCCCGTTACCATGAACACTGAAGCTTTCTTT,CASSPVTMNTEAFF
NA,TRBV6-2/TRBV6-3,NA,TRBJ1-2,TGTGCCAGCAGCCACAACGAGGGGGGCGGCTATGGCTACACCTTC,CASSHNEGGGYGYTF
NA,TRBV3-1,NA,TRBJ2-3,TGTGCCAGCACCCAACGGGGGCGAGCAGATACGCAGTATTTT,CASTQRGRADTQYF
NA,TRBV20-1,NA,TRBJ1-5,TGCAGTGCTACCGTTACGACAGGTAGCAATCAGCCCCAGCATTTT,CSATVTTGSNQPQHF
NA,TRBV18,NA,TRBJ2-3,TGTGCCAGCTCACCACCGGGGCTAGTAGATGGATATACGCAGTATTTT,CASSPPGLVDGYTQYF
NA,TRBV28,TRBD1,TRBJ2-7,TGTGCCAGCGGGCGACAGGGCCAAGACATCTACGAGCAGTACTTC,CASGRQGQDIYEQYF
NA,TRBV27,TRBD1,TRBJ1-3,TGTGCCAGCAGATTCCGGGACAGGGTGTCTGGAAACACCATATATTTT,CASRFRDRVSGNTIYF
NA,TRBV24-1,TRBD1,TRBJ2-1,TGTGCCACCAGTGATTTTGTAGGGGGCGATAACAATGAGCAGTTCTTC,CATSDFVGGDNNEQFF
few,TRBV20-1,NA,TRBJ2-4,TGCAGTGCTAGAGACTGGACAGGCGGGGTAGCCAAAAACATTCAGTACTTC,CSARDWTGGVAKNIQYF
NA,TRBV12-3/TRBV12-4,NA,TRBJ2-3,TGTGCCAGCAGTTTTGAGGGGGTTCCGGGGGATACGCAGTATTTT,CASSFEGVPGDTQYF
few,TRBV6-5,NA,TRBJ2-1,TGTGCCAGCAGTCCCCTACCCACCAGTCCCTACAATGAGCAGTTCTTC,CASSPLPTSPYNEQFF
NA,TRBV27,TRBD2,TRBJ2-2,TGTGCCAGCAACGGGCGGGGGGCCACCGGGGAGCTGTTTTTT,CASNGRGATGELFF
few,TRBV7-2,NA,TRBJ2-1,TGTGCCAGCAGCCCCATTGGTGAGCAGTTCTTC,CASSPIGEQFF
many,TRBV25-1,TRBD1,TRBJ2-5,TGTGCCAGCAGTCCTGGGGACAGGGCCGAGACCCAGTACTTC,CASSPGDRAETQYF
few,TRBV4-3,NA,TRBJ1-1,TGCGCCAGCAGCCAGGCCGGGTGGCCCTTGAACACTGAAGCTTTCTTT,CASSQAGWPLNTEAFF
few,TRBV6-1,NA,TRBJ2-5,TGTGCCAGCAGGCCTATCCTGCCGGGGCAAGGGGAGACCCAGTACTTC,CASRPILPGQGETQYF
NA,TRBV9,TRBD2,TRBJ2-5,TGTGCCAGCAGCGTAGCTCCTTCGGGACTAGCGTCTCAAGAGACCCAGTACTTC,CASSVAPSGLASQETQYF
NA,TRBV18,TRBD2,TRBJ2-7,TGTGCCAGCTCACCACCGCTGCGGGAGTCCGATCAAGCCGAGCAGTACTTC,CASSPPLRESDQAEQYF
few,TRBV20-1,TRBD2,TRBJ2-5,TGCAGTGCGATCACTAGCGGACAAGAGACCCAGTACTTC,CSAITSGQETQYF
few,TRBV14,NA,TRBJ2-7,TGTGCCAGCAGCCAAACCCCGGGGGCCGTCGGGCAGTACTTC,CASSQTPGAVGQYF
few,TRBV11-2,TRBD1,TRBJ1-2,TGTGCCAGCAGCTTCCGGACAGGGACCAACTATGGCTACACCTTC,CASSFRTGTNYGYTF
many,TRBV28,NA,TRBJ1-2,TGTGCCAGCAGTTCGCGGGCTAAGCCCCCTAGGCTAACCTTC,CASSSRAKPPRLTF
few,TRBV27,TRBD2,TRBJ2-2,TGTGCCAGCAGGAAGGCTAGCGGGACCACCGGGGAGCTGTTTTTT,CASRKASGTTGELFF
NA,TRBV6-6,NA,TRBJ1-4,TGTGCCAGCAGAGGCAACAGTGCTCAATGGGAAAAACTGTTTTTT,CASRGNSAQWEKLFF
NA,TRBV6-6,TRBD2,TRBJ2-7,TGTGCCAGCAGTCCCCAGTGGGGGACTAAAACCTACGAGCAGTACTTC,CASSPQWGTKTYEQYF
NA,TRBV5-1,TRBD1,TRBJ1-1,TGCGCCAGCAGCTTTCAGGGGGAGATGAACACTGAAGCTTTCTTT,CASSFQGEMNTEAFF
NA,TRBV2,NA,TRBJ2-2,TGTGCCAGCAGTGAAGACCCGGCGCCGGGACAAGCGAACACCGGGGAGCTGTTTTTT,CASSEDPAPGQANTGELFF
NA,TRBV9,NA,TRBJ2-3,TGTGCCAGCAGCGTAGTATCGGGAACCGCAGATACGCAGTATTTT,CASSVVSGTADTQYF
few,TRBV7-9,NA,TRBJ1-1,TGTGCCAGCAGCTTGCAGGAGATGAACACTGAAGCTTTCTTT,CASSLQEMNTEAFF
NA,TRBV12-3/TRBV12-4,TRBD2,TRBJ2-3,TGTGCCAGCAGTTTGGTCCTAGCGGGAGGAAGGGGTTCGGAAGATACGCAGTATTTT,CASSLVLAGGRGSEDTQYF
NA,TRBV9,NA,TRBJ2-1,TGTGCCAGCAGCCCCGAGAGGGAGCAGTTCTTC,CASSPEREQFF
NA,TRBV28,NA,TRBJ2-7,TGTGCCAGCAGTTTGGCCAGCTACGAGCAGTACTTC,CASSLASYEQYF
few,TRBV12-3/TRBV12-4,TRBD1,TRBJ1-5,TGTGCCAGCAAGGTACAGGGGAGCAATCAGCCCCAGCATTTT,CASKVQGSNQPQHF
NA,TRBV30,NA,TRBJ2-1,TGTGCCTGGAGTTCTCCCCCTACTATGGGGGGCACATGGGGCAATGAGCAGTTCTTC,CAWSSPPTMGGTWGNEQFF
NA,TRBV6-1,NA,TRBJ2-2,TGTGCCAGCAGTGAAAGGGCCCCGGGGACCGGGGAGCTGTTTTTT,CASSERAPGTGELFF
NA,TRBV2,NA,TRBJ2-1,TGTGCCAGCGTAAGCGACAGTTCCCAATACAATGAGCAGTTCTTC,CASVSDSSQYNEQFF
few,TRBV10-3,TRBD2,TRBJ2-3,TGTGCCATCGGGGTGGGAGGGGCTACGCAGTATTTT,CAIGVGGATQYF
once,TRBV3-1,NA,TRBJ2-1,TGTGCCAGCAGCCAAGAGCAAGCGCGGGCTAACAATGAGCAGTTCTTC,CASSQEQARANNEQFF
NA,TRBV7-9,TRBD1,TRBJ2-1,TGTGCCAGCAGCTCCACAGACAGGGGGCAGCTGAATGAGCAGTTCTTC,CASSSTDRGQLNEQFF
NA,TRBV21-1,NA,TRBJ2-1,TGTACCAGCAGCGCCTTTGGAGCTTGCTACAATGAGCAGTTCTTC,CTSSAFGACYNEQFF
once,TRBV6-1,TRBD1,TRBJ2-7,TGTGCCAGCAGGGACAGACAGGGCGAGCAGTACTTC,CASRDRQGEQYF
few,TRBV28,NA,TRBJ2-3,TGTGCCAGCAGTTTACTTAAAACTGGGCAGGAGAGCACAGATACGCAGTATTTT,CASSLLKTGQESTDTQYF
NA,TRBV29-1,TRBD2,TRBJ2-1,TGCAGCGCGAGAACTAGCGGCTCCTACAATGAGCAGTTCTTC,CSARTSGSYNEQFF